Each of the 22 T cell receptor beta chains below was sequenced from the same sample in a study of T cells in Graves' hyperthyroidism and ophthalmopathy. Using RNA transcripts as the source, TCR beta CDR3 regions were amplified. Researchers ran a first-round RT-PCR on the TCR CDR3 using the HTBI primer set. MiXCR was run by TCRdb on the multiplex PCR reads, yielding one entry per CDR3 protein. The sample has approximately 370,000 distinct CDR3 sequences; roughly a sixth are singletons. The sequenced material came from blood. These receptors originate from a woman aged 25-40 years with Graves' hyperthyroidism that later progressed to Graves' ophthalmopathy.

This clonotype appeared a single time. The gene calls are TRBV12-3 or TRBV12-4 and TRBJ1-1; weak D call: TRBD1 (5 bases). There are 12 residues in the CDR3. V was clipped by 6 bases and J by 11 bases, with 16 bases between them. CDR3 sequence reads: CASSGTGGRAFF. DNA for the CDR3: TGTGCCAGCAGCGGGACCGGAGGAAGGGCTTTCTTT.

This clonotype appeared many times. The chain carries TRBV30 and TRBJ2-7; the match to TRBD1 covers 8 bases. The germline gives CDR1 GTSNPN, CDR2 SVGIG (reference sequence). The CDR3 sequence is 14 residues long. V lost 3 bases, J lost 7 bases, and 11 bases stayed unmatched. The CDR3 DNA is TGTGCCTGGAGGGGGACAGGAATGGGACGAGAGCAGTACTTC. It codes for CAWRGTGMGREQYF.

This clonotype was counted ten times or more. The chain couples TRBV2 to TRBJ2-5; 8 bases are shared with TRBD2. This CDR3 comprises 15 residues. Germline CDR1 is SNHLY and CDR2 is FYNNEI. The V and J ends lost 6 bases and 5 bases, in that order; junction bases with no gene match: 11. CDR3 DNA: TGTGCCAGCAGCCAAGGTAGCGGGAACGGGGAGACCCAGTACTTC. Translating gives CASSQGSGNGETQYF.

This clonotype turned up a few times. The rearrangement joins TRBV6-1 to TRBJ2-1, with D possibly TRBD1 on 6 matching bases. The CDR3 is made up of 17 amino acids. Trimming removed 3 bases at V and 9 bases at J, with 24 bases between. Germline V gene data show CDR1 as MNHNS and CDR2 as SASEGT. The CDR3: CASSDPPYQGPGPEQFF. CDR3 sequence (DNA): TGTGCCAGCAGTGACCCACCCTATCAGGGGCCAGGACCTGAGCAGTTCTTC.

Ten or more counts support this clonotype. The chain employs TRBV27 and TRBJ2-1, with 15 bases fitting TRBD2. CDR1 is MNHEY, CDR2 SMNVEV, per germline (reference sequence). The CDR3 spans 22 residues. J gave up 5 bases and V 6 bases, and 23 bases lay outside the gene matches. In DNA, the CDR3 is TGTGCCAGCAGAAGTTCCCCGCCCTCATTTTGGACTAGCGGGAGGGCCGACAATGAGCAGTTCTTC. Amino acids: CASRSSPPSFWTSGRADNEQFF.

This clonotype was detected only a few times. The chain is built from TRBV24-1 and TRBJ2-1, with 10 bases lining up with TRBD2. The germline V gene has CDR1 KGHDR and CDR2 SFDVKD. V dropped 2 bases and J dropped 0; count of bases not matched to a gene: 3. This CDR3 spans 17 amino acids. CDR3 in amino acids: CATSDSSGSISYNEQFF. Here the CDR3 DNA reads TGTGCCACCAGTGATTCTAGCGGGAGTATCTCCTACAATGAGCAGTTCTTC.

This clonotype appeared once. The genes are TRBV20-1 and TRBJ2-1; maybe TRBD2 (6 bases). The CDR3 has 18 residues. V was shortened by 2 bases and J by 3 bases, with 23 bases between the two germline ends. Germline V gives CDR1 DFQATT, CDR2 SNEGSKA (reference sequence). The CDR3 nucleotides are TGCAGTGCTAGATGGTACCTTCCACCCCGGACTAACTACAATGAGCAGTTCTTC. Translating gives CSARWYLPPRTNYNEQFF.

This clonotype was recorded many times. The V gene is TRBV5-5, the J gene TRBJ2-3, with unresolved D. There are 13 residues in the CDR3. Germline loops: CDR1 SGHKS, CDR2 YYEKEE (reference sequence). The V gene lost 0 bases and the J gene lost 9 bases, with 11 bases spanning the gap. The CDR3 region has the DNA TGTGCCAGCAGCTTGGCCACAGCTCGGACGCAGTATTTT. Translation gives CASSLATARTQYF.

This clonotype was counted between two and nine times. The chain combines TRBV30 with TRBJ1-1; D gene ambiguous. V lost 0 bases to trimming and J lost 5 bases, with 4 bases between them. Germline values: CDR1 GTSNPN, CDR2 SVGIG (reference sequence). This CDR3 is 11 amino acids long. The CDR3 loop reads CAWSVITEAFF. CDR3 in DNA: TGTGCCTGGAGTGTTATAACTGAAGCTTTCTTT.

The chain is built from TRBV11-3 and TRBJ2-5; D uncertain. V lost 9 bases and J 0 bases, leaving 11 bases between the germline ends. Germline CDR1 is SGHNT and CDR2 is YENEEA. The length of the CDR3 is 13 residues. DNA of the CDR3: TGTGCCAGTACGCGCGGCAACCAAGAGACCCAGTACTTC. The encoded protein is CASTRGNQETQYF. Using reference TRBV11-3 and TRBJ2-5 for the parts outside the CDR3, the full variable domain is EAGVVQSPRYKIIEKKQPVAFWCNPISGHNTLYWYLQNLGQGPELLIRYENEEAVDDSQLPKDRFSAERLKGVDSTLKIQPAELGDSAVYLCASTRGNQETQYFGPGTRLLVL.

This clonotype was counted many times. CDR3 sequence: CASRETGLVTSGANVLTF. In DNA form, the CDR3 reads TGTGCCAGCAGGGAGACGGGACTGGTGACGTCTGGGGCCAACGTCCTGACTTTC. The chain couples TRBV6-1 to TRBJ2-6; a possible D gene is TRBD2 (6 bases). V was clipped by 6 bases and J by 1 base, with 19 bases between them. The CDR3 spans 18 residues. Germline loops: CDR1 MNHNS, CDR2 SASEGT.

This clonotype was found many times. V and J are TRBV6-1 and TRBJ2-1, with D perhaps TRBD1 or TRBD2 (5 bases each). Germline CDR1 and CDR2: MNHNS and SASEGT. The CDR3 consists of 15 residues. V shed 2 bases and J shed 0 bases, with 8 bases lying between them. CDR3 in amino acids: CASSEKGSSYNEQFF. The DNA of the CDR3 is TGTGCCAGCAGTGAAAAGGGGAGCTCCTACAATGAGCAGTTCTTC.

V usage is TRBV3-1 and J usage is TRBJ2-2; maybe TRBD2 (6 bases). V was clipped by 0 bases and J by 7 bases, with 9 bases between them. CDR1 is LGHDT, CDR2 YNNKEL, per germline (reference sequence). The length of the CDR3 is 14 residues. CDR3 DNA sequence: TGTGCCAGCAGCCAAGATGCGGGGTTCGGGGAGCTGTTTTTT. It codes for CASSQDAGFGELFF. Together with reference TRBV3-1 and TRBJ2-2, the CDR3 gives the full variable domain: DTAVSQTPKYLVTQMGNDKSIKCEQNLGHDTMYWYKQDSKKFLKIMFSYNNKELIINETVPNRFSPKSPDKAHLNLHINSLELGDSAVYFCASSQDAGFGELFFGEGSRLTVL.

This clonotype was counted ten times or more. The chain has TRBV20-1 and TRBJ2-7; 10 positions agree with TRBD1. The CDR3 is 17 residues long. Germline CDR1 reads DFQATT; CDR2 reads SNEGSKA (reference sequence). J gave up 0 bases and V 0 bases, and 8 bases lay outside the gene matches. The CDR3 DNA reads as TGCAGTGCTAGAGATCGACCGACAGGGGGCATCTCCTACGAGCAGTACTTC. As protein: CSARDRPTGGISYEQYF.

CDR3 sequence: CASSYSAVSHEQYF. The CDR3 bases are TGTGCCAGCAGTTACTCGGCGGTTAGTCACGAGCAGTACTTC. The genes are TRBV6-2 or TRBV6-3 and TRBJ2-7; D is uncertain. The V and J ends lost 0 bases and 5 bases respectively, with 11 bases between them. This CDR3 region has 14 residues. CDR1 is MNHEY and CDR2 is SVGEGT in the germline V gene.

The V and J genes are TRBV15 and TRBJ2-6; 8 nucleotides align to TRBD1. CDR1 LNHNV and CDR2 YYDKDF come from the germline V gene (reference sequence). With V trimmed by 2 bases and J by 2 bases, 8 bases remained unmatched. The CDR3 has 18 residues. The CDR3 spells CATSRHATDRAGANVLTF. The CDR3 coding sequence is TGTGCCACCAGCAGACACGCCACGGACAGGGCTGGGGCCAACGTCCTGACTTTC.

This clonotype was found many times. The chain has TRBV27 and TRBJ2-7; a possible D gene is TRBD1 (6 bases). V lost 6 bases, J lost 3 bases, and 9 bases lay in between. The germline gives CDR1 MNHEY, CDR2 SMNVEV (reference sequence). This CDR3 spans 12 amino acids. The CDR3 DNA reads TGTGCCAGCAGGACAGGTAACTACGAGCAGTACTTC. This gives the protein CASRTGNYEQYF.

V gene TRBV11-2 combines with J gene TRBJ2-7; tentatively, D is TRBD1 (6 bases). The V gene lost 10 bases and the J gene lost 1 base, with 14 bases spanning the gap. From germline, CDR1 is SGHAT and CDR2 FQNNGV. The CDR3 contains 13 residues. CDR3 protein: CATRTDSSYEQYF. The CDR3 nucleotides read TGTGCCACGAGGACGGACAGTTCCTACGAGCAGTACTTC.

At least ten counts were recorded for this clonotype. V is TRBV27 and J is TRBJ1-2; TRBD1 aligns across 10 bases. This CDR3 contains 15 residues. V was clipped by 5 bases and J by 4 bases; unmatched bases: 7. Germline-derived CDR1 and CDR2 are MNHEY and SMNVEV (reference sequence). The CDR3 here is CASSTRQGAIYGYTF. The CDR3 nucleotides read TGTGCCAGCAGTACCCGACAGGGGGCTATCTATGGCTACACCTTC.

This clonotype showed up many times. The chain employs TRBV20-1 and TRBJ1-4; perhaps TRBD1 as D (6 bases). CDR1 and CDR2 from the germline V gene are DFQATT and SNEGSKA (reference sequence). This CDR3 has 15 residues. Trimming took 4 bases from V and 5 from J, leaving 17 bases between them. The chain's CDR3 is CSATGGTLGNEKLFF. The CDR3 bases are TGCAGTGCTACGGGCGGGACATTGGGGAATGAAAAACTGTTTTTT.

In regard to this clonotype: A much larger clone is a single base away; this may be a read error. The gene calls are TRBV20-1 and TRBJ2-5; TRBD2 is a possible D gene (5 bases). V was clipped by 6 bases and J by 1 base, with 12 bases between them. The CDR3 runs 13 residues. Per germline, CDR1 DFQATT and CDR2 SNEGSKA (reference sequence). The CDR3: CSASDGGQETQYF. CDR3 coding DNA: TGCAGTGCATCCGACGGAGGCCAAGAGACCCAGTACTTC.

This clonotype showed up just a few times. The chain links TRBV11-2 to TRBJ2-2; 9 nucleotides line up with TRBD1. This CDR3 has 18 residues. After removal of 9 bases from V and 6 bases from J, the junction contained 20 bases not matched to a gene. Per germline, CDR1 SGHAT and CDR2 FQNNGV. This chain's CDR3 is CASSPTPGTGILPGELFF. CDR3 coding DNA: TGTGCCAGTAGTCCAACGCCCGGGACAGGGATCCTCCCCGGGGAGCTGTTTTTT. Using reference TRBV11-2 and TRBJ2-2 for the parts outside the CDR3, the full variable domain is EAGVAQSPRYKIIEKRQSVAFWCNPISGHATLYWYQQILGQGPKLLIQFQNNGVVDDSQLPKDRFSAERLKGVDSTLKIQPAKLEDSAVYLCASSPTPGTGILPGELFFGEGSRLTVL.